The clone carrying this TCR beta chain was detected a few times. Its antigen is still unknown. These data are taken from a study of regulatory T cells in long-lasting Graves disease. The study, taken as a whole, reports: TCR diversity was lower in persistent than newly diagnosed Graves' disease.

Sequencing libraries for TCR beta were prepared with iRepertoire HTBI primers and Arm-PCR of CDR3 regions. TCRdb redid the calling of the multiplex PCR reads with MiXCR, one entry per CDR3 protein. The profile shows about 290,000 distinct CDR3 sequences, 22% of them singletons. The time point: persistent/refractory GD, antithyroid drugs over 5 years with positive TRAb. PBMC-derived RNA was used for the TCR library. Sequencing was performed on peripheral blood mononuclear cells (PBMCs), taken when the disease was refractory, from a patient treated with antithyroid drugs. The TCR was taken from a female donor with Graves disease.

DNA for the CDR3: TGCAGTGCTAGAGCGGTTGCCTCGGACTTCCGACTAGCGGGAGTTGGAGGGGGGAAAAACATTCAGTACTTC. Translated, it gives CSARAVASDFRLAGVGGGKNIQYF. V gene TRBV20-1 combines with J gene TRBJ2-4; 12 bases match TRBD2. Germline loops: CDR1 DFQATT, CDR2 SNEGSKA (reference sequence). CDR3 size: 24 residues. Trimming removed 1 base from V and 4 bases from J; junction bases left unmatched: 29.